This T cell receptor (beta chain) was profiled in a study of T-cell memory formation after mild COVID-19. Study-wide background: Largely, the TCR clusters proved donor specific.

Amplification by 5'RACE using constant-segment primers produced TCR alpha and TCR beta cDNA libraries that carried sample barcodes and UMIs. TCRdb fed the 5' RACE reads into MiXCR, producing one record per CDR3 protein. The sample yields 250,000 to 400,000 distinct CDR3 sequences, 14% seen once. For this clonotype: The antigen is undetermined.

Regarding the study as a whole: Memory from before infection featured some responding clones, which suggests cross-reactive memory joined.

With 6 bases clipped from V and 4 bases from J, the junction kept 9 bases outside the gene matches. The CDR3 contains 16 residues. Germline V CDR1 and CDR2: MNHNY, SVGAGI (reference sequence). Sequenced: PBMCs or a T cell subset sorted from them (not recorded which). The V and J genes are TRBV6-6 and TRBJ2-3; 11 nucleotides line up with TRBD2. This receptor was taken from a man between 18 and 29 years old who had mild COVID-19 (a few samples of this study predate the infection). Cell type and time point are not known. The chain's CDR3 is CASRTRLAGPPDTQYF. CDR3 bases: TGTGCCAGCAGAACCCGACTAGCGGGGCCCCCAGATACGCAGTATTTT.